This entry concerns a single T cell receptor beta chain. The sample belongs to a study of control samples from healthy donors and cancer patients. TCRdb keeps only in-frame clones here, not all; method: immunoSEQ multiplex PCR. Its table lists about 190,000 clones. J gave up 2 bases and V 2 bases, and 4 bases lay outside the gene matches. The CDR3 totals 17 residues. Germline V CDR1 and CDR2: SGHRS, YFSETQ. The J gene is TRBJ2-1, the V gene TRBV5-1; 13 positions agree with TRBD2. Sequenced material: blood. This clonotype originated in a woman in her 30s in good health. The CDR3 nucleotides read TGCGCCAGCAGCTTCGGGACTAGCGGGGTACCCTACAATGAGCAGTTCTTC. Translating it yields CASSFGTSGVPYNEQFF. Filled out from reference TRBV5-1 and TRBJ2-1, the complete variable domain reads KAGVTQTPRYLIKTRGQQVTLSCSPISGHRSVSWYQQTPGQGLQFLFEYFSETQRNKGNFPGRFSGRQFSNSRSEMNVSTLELGDSALYLCASSFGTSGVPYNEQFFGPGTRLTVL.